The rows below give T cell receptor beta chains drawn from one sample of a study of CD8+CD57+ T cells in acquired aplastic anemia. One entry per CDR3 protein, called by TCRdb with MiXCR from the reads. This repertoire shows some 280,000 distinct CDR3 sequences, approximately 57% found once; its top ten account for under 8.5%. The sample consisted of sorted CD4+, CD8+, or CD8+CD57+ T cells (not recorded which) from PBMCs. The receptors were gathered from a human donor with severe aplastic anemia or a healthy control (not recorded which). Both conserved end residues are part of each CDR3. D genes are given only for firm matches. Clone size is given for some rows only: seen once, a few or many times, or a class if the clone is expanded.

CDR3nt | CDR3aa | v_gene | abundance | j_gene | d_gene
TGTGCCAGTAGTGACCACCGCGGGGGATCGGGGCAGCCCCAGCATTTT | CASSDHRGGSGQPQHF | TRBV19 | . | TRBJ1-5 | .
TGTGCCAGCAGTGAAGGGACGACTAGCGGGAGCACAGATACGCAGTATTTT | CASSEGTTSGSTDTQYF | TRBV2 | . | TRBJ2-3 | TRBD2
TGTGCCACCAGTGGAAGGACAGAGGCCTATGGCTACACCTTC | CATSGRTEAYGYTF | TRBV24-1 | . | TRBJ1-2 | .
TGTGCCAGCAGTTACCCAGAAGGAGACGAGCAGTACTTC | CASSYPEGDEQYF | TRBV6-6 | . | TRBJ2-7 | .
TGTGCCAGCAGCATCCGGGGAGATTCACCCCTCCACTTT | CASSIRGDSPLHF | TRBV7-3 | once | TRBJ1-6 | .
TGTGCCATCAGTGAGTCAGTTGGGGACCCCTATGGCTACACCTTC | CAISESVGDPYGYTF | TRBV10-3 | . | TRBJ1-2 | .
TGTGCCAGCACCCCCCCCACAGATACGCAGTATTTT | CASTPPTDTQYF | TRBV9 | . | TRBJ2-3 | .
TGTGCCAGTATTCGGGCAGCCGGACGCACCGGGGAGCTGTTTTTT | CASIRAAGRTGELFF | TRBV19 | many | TRBJ2-2 | .
TGCGCCAGCAGCTCGGGGGGGGGCTATAATTCACCCCTCCACTTT | CASSSGGGYNSPLHF | TRBV5-1 | . | TRBJ1-6 | .
TGTGCCATCTCTCTCGGGACAGGGGGTTACGAGCAGTACTTC | CAISLGTGGYEQYF | TRBV10-3 | . | TRBJ2-7 | TRBD1
TGCAGCGTTGAGGGACAGGGGCTCTACGAGCAGTACTTC | CSVEGQGLYEQYF | TRBV29-1 | . | TRBJ2-7 | TRBD1
TGTGCCAGCCACAGGGGGCCTAATTCACCCCTCCACTTT | CASHRGPNSPLHF | TRBV6-5 | many | TRBJ1-6 | TRBD1
TGTGCCAGCAGTTACAGGGCCACCGGGGAGCTGTTTTTT | CASSYRATGELFF | TRBV6-1 | . | TRBJ2-2 | .
TGCAGTGCTAGGGACAGGGGCTACGAGCAGTACTTC | CSARDRGYEQYF | TRBV20-1 | many | TRBJ2-7 | TRBD1
TGCGCCAGCGGACGCAATACCTACGAGCAGTACTTC | CASGRNTYEQYF | TRBV10-1 | . | TRBJ2-7 | .
TGTGCCACCGAGAACCTCGGAAAGACCAACACTGAAGCTTTCTTT | CATENLGKTNTEAFF | TRBV6-5 | many | TRBJ1-1 | .
TGTGCCAGGACCCCCGGGGGACAGGGGGCGCGAATCACGCAGTATTTT | CARTPGGQGARITQYF | TRBV25-1 | . | TRBJ2-3 | TRBD1
TGTGCCAGCACCTATTCGGACCCTCTTCCTTACAATGAGCAGTTCTTC | CASTYSDPLPYNEQFF | TRBV5-5 | once | TRBJ2-1 | .
TGTGCCAGTACCTCGACAGGGAGCAATGAAAAACTGTTTTTT | CASTSTGSNEKLFF | TRBV19 | many | TRBJ1-4 | TRBD1
TGTGCCAGTAGGGACAGGGTCTTTAACTATGGCTACACCTTC | CASRDRVFNYGYTF | TRBV19 | . | TRBJ1-2 | TRBD1
TGTGCCAGCAGCCGAAGGACAGCTAACAATCAGCCCCAGCATTTT | CASSRRTANNQPQHF | TRBV13 | many | TRBJ1-5 | .
TGCGCCAGCAGCTTGACCCCGGGGTTCGACTTCGCTGGCTACACCTTC | CASSLTPGFDFAGYTF | TRBV5-1 | . | TRBJ1-2 | .
TGTGCCAGCAGCCCACAGGTTGTCGTGGGTGGAGAGACCCAGTACTTC | CASSPQVVVGGETQYF | TRBV11-2 | few | TRBJ2-5 | .
TGTGCCAGCAGCTTAAATGGGTGGGATAGCAATCAGCCCCAGCATTTT | CASSLNGWDSNQPQHF | TRBV7-2 | . | TRBJ1-5 | .
TGTGCCAGCAGCCTTACATGGGTCCTGGACACTGAAGCTTTCTTT | CASSLTWVLDTEAFF | TRBV7-3 | . | TRBJ1-1 | .
TGTGCCAGCAGCTACGCAGGGATAGATACGCAGTATTTT | CASSYAGIDTQYF | TRBV7-9 | . | TRBJ2-3 | .
TGTGCCAGCAGTTATACTCGGGAAACCGAGCAGTACTTC | CASSYTRETEQYF | TRBV11-3 | many | TRBJ2-7 | .
TGTGCCAGTAGTATAGGCAGAGAGAGTGGCTACACCTTC | CASSIGRESGYTF | TRBV19 | . | TRBJ1-2 | .
TGTGCCACCAGCAGATTTCGGGGGCCACAAGAGACCCAGTACTTC | CATSRFRGPQETQYF | TRBV15 | . | TRBJ2-5 | .
TGCAGTGCTAAGGGGCCTCGGCGGGGGGATAGTCAGCCCCAGCATTTT | CSAKGPRRGDSQPQHF | TRBV20-1 | . | TRBJ1-5 | .
TGTGCCAGTACATCAGCGGGCAACACCGGGGAGCTGTTTTTT | CASTSAGNTGELFF | TRBV9 | . | TRBJ2-2 | .
TGTGCCAGCAGTTCCTGGGGGGTGGAGACCCAGTACTTC | CASSSWGVETQYF | TRBV7-2 | . | TRBJ2-5 | .
TGTGCCAGCAGCCAAGGGACAGGTCCATCCTACGAGCAGTACTTC | CASSQGTGPSYEQYF | TRBV14 | . | TRBJ2-7 | TRBD1
TGTGCCAGCAGCTCCCCGACGGATCAGCCCCAGCATTTT | CASSSPTDQPQHF | TRBV7-8 | many | TRBJ1-5 | .
TGCAGTGCTTCGGTAGGGGTCCAGCCCCAGCATTTT | CSASVGVQPQHF | TRBV20-1 | . | TRBJ1-5 | .
TGTGCCAGCAGGAAGGGACTAGCGGGGGAAGAGACCCAGTACTTC | CASRKGLAGEETQYF | TRBV2 | . | TRBJ2-5 | TRBD2
TGCGCCAGCAGGGATAGGATGGAAGAGACCCAGTACTTC | CASRDRMEETQYF | TRBV5-1 | many | TRBJ2-5 | .
TGTGCCAGCAGCTTAGGTCGTCGACTAGCGGGGCCTATAGCCAAAAACATTCAGTACTTC | CASSLGRRLAGPIAKNIQYF | TRBV7-2 | few | TRBJ2-4 | TRBD2